The subject of this entry is one T cell receptor (beta chain). Sequenced by immunoSEQ multiplex PCR; TCRdb stores in-frame clones only, minus some. The sample records about 180,000 clones, around 83% being singletons. This CDR3 is built from 14 residues. V was pared by 0 bases and J by 0 bases, with 5 bases between. Germline V gene data show CDR1 as PRHDT and CDR2 as FYEKMQ (reference sequence). The sample originates from a study of blood T cell repertoires in COVID-19. Study information: The United States, Italy and Spain provided the acute and convalescent COVID-19 samples.

The receptor was derived from a woman in her twenties or thirties with active or convalescent COVID-19. This chain connects TRBV13 to TRBJ1-1; no clear D. The source material was peripheral blood. DNA of the CDR3: TGTGCCAGCAGCTTAGGGACTTTGAACACTGAAGCTTTCTTT. It encodes CASSLGTLNTEAFF.